Sequencing of this T cell receptor (beta chain) was carried out in a study of shared clonotypes between healthy human individuals. Whole-study results and caveats: Rarefaction curves obtained for sorted subsets showed sequencing incomplete despite large depth. The generation probabilities recorded for non-shared clonotypes fell below those of clonotypes shared by all four donors.

Turning to this clone: What it binds is unknown.

Trimming at V came to 4 bases and at J to 7 bases, leaving 8 bases not matched to a gene. CDR1 and CDR2 from the germline V gene are LNHDA and SQIVND (reference sequence). CDR3 size: 15 residues. Libraries were prepared by immunoSEQ multiplex PCR; TCRdb keeps only in-frame clonotypes and omits some of them. The sample has roughly 700,000 clones; around 72% are singletons. The sequence was obtained from a woman aged 25-40 years in good health. The V call is TRBV19, the J call TRBJ2-5; TRBD2 matches at 11 bases. The sample was memory CD4+ T cells sorted from blood. The subset denotes: CD45RA-negative fraction. CDR3 amino acids: CASSSTSGSPGTQYF. CDR3 coding DNA: TGTGCCAGTAGTAGTACTAGCGGGAGCCCAGGGACCCAGTACTTC.